The next 21 T cell receptor beta chains were all read from a single sample in a study of control samples from healthy donors and cancer patients (dated by TCRdb to 2020 to 2021). Libraries were constructed by the immunoSEQ multiplex PCR assay. Drawn from immuneACCESS, this table holds only the in-frame rearrangements with V and J called that TCRdb kept. Clones are partly lost; checked studies trace under half to an unresolved V gene and leave the rest unexplained. This sample lists fewer than 70,000 clones; approximately 84% were detected once. Of the sample, about 3% is held by the ten largest clones. What was sequenced was PBMCs. The receptors here all came from a woman aged 45-59 years with lung cancer.

The chain has TRBV27 and TRBJ1-1; no reliable D call. The length of the CDR3 is 18 residues. V dropped 4 bases and J dropped 0 bases, with 21 bases sitting between them. The germline V gene has CDR1 MNHEY and CDR2 SMNVEV (reference sequence). The DNA for the CDR3 is TGTGCCAGCAGTTCGTTACTTTCATTGGCCCCTTTGAACACTGAAGCTTTCTTT. Residues: CASSSLLSLAPLNTEAFF.

The rearrangement links TRBV7-9 to TRBJ2-2; weak D call: TRBD2 (6 bases). With 8 bases removed from V and 2 bases from J, the gap between germline ends came to 15 bases. Germline V CDR1 and CDR2: SEHNR, FQNEAQ (reference sequence). The CDR3 totals 15 residues. The CDR3 protein is CASLPGGPNTGELFF. In DNA, the CDR3 is TGTGCCAGCTTACCCGGGGGTCCAAACACCGGGGAGCTGTTTTTT.

The CDR3 DNA reads TGTGCCAGCTCACCCCTGAGGCGGAGCTCTGCAACTAATGAAAAACTGTTTTTT. It codes for CASSPLRRSSATNEKLFF. The V gene is TRBV18, the J gene TRBJ1-4; unclear D gene. CDR3 size: 18 residues. Germline V gene sequence: CDR1 KGHSH, CDR2 LQKENI. Trimming removed 3 bases at V and 0 bases at J, with 17 bases between.

The sample holds a few counts of this clone. V is TRBV7-9 and J is TRBJ2-5; D may be TRBD1 or TRBD2 (6 bases each). Germline lookup yields CDR1 SEHNR and CDR2 FQNEAQ (reference sequence). This CDR3 is 16 amino acids long. Trimming removed 2 bases from V and 2 bases from J, with 15 bases in between. This CDR3 reads CASSLRGEGTQETQYF. For the CDR3, the DNA is TGTGCCAGCAGCTTAAGGGGGGAAGGAACTCAAGAGACCCAGTACTTC.

CDR3 coding DNA: TGTGCCAGCAGTCTCCGGGACGTAACCTACAATGAGCAGTTCTTC. Amino acid sequence: CASSLRDVTYNEQFF. The J gene is TRBJ2-1, the V gene TRBV6-2 or TRBV6-3; D tentatively reads TRBD1 or TRBD2 (5 bases each). The V and J ends lost 5 bases and 2 bases respectively, with 13 bases between them. The germline gives CDR1 MNHEY, CDR2 SVGEGT. This CDR3 comprises 15 residues.

The rearrangement uses TRBV7-9 and TRBJ1-2, with 7 positions matching TRBD1. The CDR3 loop spans 13 amino acids. The germline V gene encodes CDR1 SEHNR and CDR2 FQNEAQ (reference sequence). Germline trimming cut 6 bases from V and 7 bases from J; bases unmatched to any gene: 8. The CDR3 nucleotides read TGTGCCAGCAGACCAGACAGGGTGATTGGCTACACCTTC. This codes for CASRPDRVIGYTF.

The chain joins TRBV29-1 to TRBJ1-2; D is uncertain. This CDR3 is built from 14 residues. The germline gives CDR1 SQVTM, CDR2 ANQGSEA. V lost 3 bases and J 2 bases, leaving 13 bases between the germline ends. Written as DNA, the CDR3 is TGCAGCGTTGACCTACTGGGAGTCAACTATGGCTACACCTTC. Its protein is CSVDLLGVNYGYTF.

The chain joins TRBV28 to TRBJ1-5; D ambiguous. The V end lost 3 bases, the J end lost 0 bases, and 12 bases lay between the germline ends. The CDR3 contains 16 residues. Germline V gene lookup returns CDR1 MDHEN and CDR2 SYDVKM. CDR3 nucleotide sequence: TGTGCCAGCAGTTTCACGCGGACTTCTAGCAATCAGCCCCAGCATTTT. The encoded protein is CASSFTRTSSNQPQHF.

V and J are TRBV6-1 and TRBJ1-5, with TRBD1 matching 7 bases. Germline CDR1 reads MNHNS; CDR2 reads SASEGT. This CDR3 comprises 14 residues. V shed 1 base and J 8 bases; nucleotides not matched to a gene: 5. The CDR3 loop is CASSEGNRGEPQHF. The CDR3 nucleotides read TGTGCCAGCAGTGAAGGGAACAGGGGAGAGCCCCAGCATTTT.

J is TRBJ2-7 and V is TRBV7-9; 9 bases are shared with TRBD1. V shed 1 base, J shed 5 bases, and the junction held 6 bases outside the gene matches. The length of the CDR3 is 15 residues. The V gene's germline CDR1 is SEHNR and CDR2 FQNEAQ (reference sequence). The CDR3 spells CASSLGGQGRHEQYF. CDR3 sequence (DNA): TGTGCCAGCAGCTTAGGGGGACAGGGACGCCACGAGCAGTACTTC.

This clone was detected once. The chain has TRBV19 and TRBJ1-5; unclear D gene. Between the trimmed V and J ends, which lost 7 bases and 9 bases, there was a span of 13 bases. This CDR3 is built from 12 residues. Germline V gives CDR1 LNHDA, CDR2 SQIVND (reference sequence). CDR3 sequence reads: CASIGRALPQHF. As DNA, the CDR3 is TGTGCCAGTATTGGCAGAGCCCTGCCCCAGCATTTT.

The V and J genes are TRBV3-1 (or the pseudogene TRBV3-2) and TRBJ1-1, with D possibly matching TRBD1 (5 bases). V lost 6 bases, J lost 6 bases, and 8 bases lay in between. Germline assignment: CDR1 LGHDT and CDR2 YNNKEL (reference sequence). The CDR3 has 11 residues. CDR3 sequence: CASRTGSEAFF. CDR3 DNA: TGTGCCAGCAGAACAGGTTCTGAAGCTTTCTTT.

Points on this clone: Other nucleotide sequences from this sample produce the same CDR3. The chain couples TRBV4-3 to TRBJ2-2, with D uncertain. The CDR3 extends over 13 amino acids. The V end lost 4 bases, the J end lost 3 bases, and 6 bases lay between the germline ends. Germline V gene data show CDR1 as LGHNA and CDR2 as YSLEER. This CDR3 reads CASSPGYTGELFF. The CDR3 nucleotides read TGCGCCAGCAGCCCAGGATACACCGGGGAGCTGTTTTTT.

The chain combines TRBV5-6 with TRBJ1-2, with D possibly being TRBD1 (6 bases). The CDR3 has 14 amino acids. V lost 4 bases and J lost 8, with 18 bases in between. CDR1 is SGHDT, CDR2 YYEEEE, per germline. CDR3 in amino acids: CASSPLQGQDGYTF. The CDR3 nucleotides read TGTGCCAGCAGCCCCCTACAGGGCCAGGACGGCTACACCTTC.

The rearrangement uses TRBV7-9 and TRBJ1-1; no firm D call. V lost 5 bases and J lost 4, with 11 bases in between. The CDR3 runs 13 residues. The germline V gene encodes CDR1 SEHNR and CDR2 FQNEAQ (reference sequence). The CDR3 nucleotides are TGTGCCAGCAGCCGTCAGAGCTCCACTGAAGCTTTCTTT. Amino acids: CASSRQSSTEAFF. Drawing the rest from reference TRBV7-9 and TRBJ1-1, the complete variable domain is DTGVSQNPRHKITKRGQNVTFRCDPISEHNRLYWYRQTLGQGPEFLTYFQNEAQLEKSRLLSDRFSAERPKGSFSTLEIQRTEQGDSAMYLCASSRQSSTEAFFGQGTRLTVV.

This clone was observed once. The gene calls are TRBV7-2 and TRBJ1-2, with 8 nucleotides matching TRBD1. The J segment lost 2 bases and the V segment lost 6 bases, leaving 5 bases of the junction unmatched. This CDR3 spans 14 amino acids. Germline CDR1 is SGHTA and CDR2 is FQGNSA. CDR3 sequence (DNA): TGTGCCAGCAGTCCCCCAGGGGGCAACTATGGCTACACCTTC. Its translation is CASSPPGGNYGYTF. Full variable domain (missing parts from reference TRBV7-2 and TRBJ1-2): GAGVSQSPSNKVTEKGKDVELRCDPISGHTALYWYRQSLGQGLEFLIYFQGNSAPDKSGLPSDRFSAERTGGSVSTLTIQRTQQEDSAVYLCASSPPGGNYGYTFGSGTRLTVV.

The chain is built from TRBV20-1 and TRBJ2-3; D uncertain. The ends were cut back, 3 bases at V and 3 bases at J, with 1 base in the middle. CDR1 and CDR2 (germline): DFQATT, SNEGSKA (reference sequence). CDR3 length: 10 residues. CDR3 bases: TGCAGTGCTAGGACAGATACGCAGTATTTT. This gives the protein CSARTDTQYF.

V gene TRBV11-2 combines with J gene TRBJ1-2, with D possibly matching TRBD1 (5 bases). V was clipped by 5 bases and J by 5 bases, with 21 bases between them. The length of the CDR3 is 16 residues. Germline V gene data show CDR1 as SGHAT and CDR2 as FQNNGV. This chain's CDR3 is CASSLRAGDLSYGYTF. The CDR3 nucleotides read TGTGCCAGCAGCCTTAGGGCGGGGGATCTGAGTTATGGCTACACCTTC.

This rearrangement joins TRBV11-3 to TRBJ1-1, with D uncertain. This CDR3 is 14 amino acids long. Between the trimmed V and J ends, which lost 7 bases and 4 bases, there was a span of 16 bases. Germline V gives CDR1 SGHNT, CDR2 YENEEA. In nucleotides, the CDR3 is TGTGCCAGCAATAGGCGGGGAAAGGGCACTGAAGCTTTCTTT. The encoded protein is CASNRRGKGTEAFF.

V is TRBV5-1 and J is TRBJ1-6; D remains unclear. V was cut by 0 bases and J by 6 bases, with 7 bases left in between. Germline values: CDR1 SGHRS, CDR2 YFSETQ. The CDR3 is 14 residues long. The CDR3 region has the DNA TGCGCCAGCAGCTTGGGGCAGCCTAATTCACCCCTCCACTTT. Amino acid sequence: CASSLGQPNSPLHF.

In this sample, this clone turned up once. This chain joins TRBV19 and TRBJ2-1; 10 positions match TRBD2. The CDR3 length is 16 residues. V lost 8 bases, J lost 2 bases, and 9 bases stayed unmatched. Looked up from germline, CDR1 is LNHDA and CDR2 is SQIVND (reference sequence). CDR3 sequence (DNA): TGTGCCAGTTCCCCCTTACTAGCGGGAACCTACAATGAGCAGTTCTTC. It encodes CASSPLLAGTYNEQFF.